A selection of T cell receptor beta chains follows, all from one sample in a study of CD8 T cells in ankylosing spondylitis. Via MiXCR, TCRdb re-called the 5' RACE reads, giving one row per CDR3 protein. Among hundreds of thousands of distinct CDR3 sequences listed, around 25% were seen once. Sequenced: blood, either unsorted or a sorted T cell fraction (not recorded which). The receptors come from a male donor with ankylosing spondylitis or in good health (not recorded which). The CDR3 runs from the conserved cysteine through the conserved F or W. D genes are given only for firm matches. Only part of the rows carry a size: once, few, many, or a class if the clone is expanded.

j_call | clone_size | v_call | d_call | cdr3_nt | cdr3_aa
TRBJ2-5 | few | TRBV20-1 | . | TGCAGTGCTAGAGATATGCGGAGCCTTCAAGAGACCCAGTACTTC | CSARDMRSLQETQYF
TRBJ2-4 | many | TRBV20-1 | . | TGCAGTGCTCCCCCTGGGGGGTATGACATTCAGTACTTC | CSAPPGGYDIQYF
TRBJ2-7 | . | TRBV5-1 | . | TGCGCCAGCAGCTTCGGCGGGAACTACGAGCAGTACTTC | CASSFGGNYEQYF
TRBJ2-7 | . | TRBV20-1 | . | TGCAGTGCTAGTGAGAGACCGTGGGGTGTCTACGAGCAGTACTTC | CSASERPWGVYEQYF
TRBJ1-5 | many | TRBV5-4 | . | TGTGCCAGCAGCTTGGACGGGGACGGCACCCAGCATTTT | CASSLDGDGTQHF
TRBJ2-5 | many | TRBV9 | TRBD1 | TGTGCCAGCAGCGTAGGCTGGGGTAGGGGACAGATGGAGACCCAGTACTTC | CASSVGWGRGQMETQYF
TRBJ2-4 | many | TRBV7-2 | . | TGTGCCAGCAGCTTAGTAGGAACAGAACTAGCCAAAAACATTCAGTACTTC | CASSLVGTELAKNIQYF
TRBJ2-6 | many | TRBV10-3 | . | TGTGCCATAAGAGACTCTGGGGCCAACGTCCTGACTTTC | CAIRDSGANVLTF
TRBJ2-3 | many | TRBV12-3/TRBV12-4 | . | TGTGCCAGCAGGCAGGTAGCGGGCACAGATACGCAGTATTTT | CASRQVAGTDTQYF
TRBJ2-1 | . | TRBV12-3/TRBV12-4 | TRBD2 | TGTGCCAGCAGTTTAGGCGGGAGGTTGTATGAGCAGTTCTTC | CASSLGGRLYEQFF
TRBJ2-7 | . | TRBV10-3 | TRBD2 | TGTGCCATCAGCGATAGCGGGCGGAGCTCCTACGAGCAGTACTTC | CAISDSGRSSYEQYF
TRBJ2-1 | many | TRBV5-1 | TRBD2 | TGCGCCAGCAAGAATGGCGGGGGAACCTACAATGAGCAGTTCTTC | CASKNGGGTYNEQFF
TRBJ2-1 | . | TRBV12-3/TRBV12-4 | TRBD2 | TGTGCCTGCAGTTCCAGACGGTTGGCGGGAGAAGGTCGGAATGAGCAGTTCTTC | CACSSRRLAGEGRNEQFF
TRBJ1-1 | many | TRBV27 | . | TGTGCCAGCAGTAGATACAATTCAGGGGACACTGAAGCTTTCTTT | CASSRYNSGDTEAFF
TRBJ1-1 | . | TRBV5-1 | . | TGCGCCAGCAGCTTGTACACAGCTGGGTCCATGAACACTGAAGCTTTCTTT | CASSLYTAGSMNTEAFF
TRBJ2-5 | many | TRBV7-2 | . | TGTGCCAGCAGCTCCGGTCGGTCAACTGAGACCCAGTACTTC | CASSSGRSTETQYF
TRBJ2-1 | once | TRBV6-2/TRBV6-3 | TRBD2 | TGTGCCAGCAGGGCACAGGGGGATGCTGTGCTAGCGGGAGGTTACAATGAGCAGTTCTTC | CASRAQGDAVLAGGYNEQFF
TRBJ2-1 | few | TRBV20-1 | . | TGCAGTGCTAGAGTAGGGACGTTCTACAATGAGCAGTTCTTC | CSARVGTFYNEQFF
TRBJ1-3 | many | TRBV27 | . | TGTGCCAGCAGTTCGCACAGGGTGGGCTCTGGAAACACCATATATTTT | CASSSHRVGSGNTIYF
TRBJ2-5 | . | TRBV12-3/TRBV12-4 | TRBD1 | TGTGCCAGCAGTCCTTCCTACGACAGGGACCAAGAGACCCAGTACTTC | CASSPSYDRDQETQYF
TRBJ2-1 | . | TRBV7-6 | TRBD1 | TGTGCCAGCAGACAAGGGACAGGTCCGGGGGAGCAGTTCTTC | CASRQGTGPGEQFF
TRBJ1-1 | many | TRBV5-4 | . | TGTGCCAGCAGCTTGGACTCCCCGATTGGGGAAGCTTTCTTT | CASSLDSPIGEAFF
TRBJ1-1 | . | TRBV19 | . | TGTGCCAGTAGAACCCAGGGTGGACACACTGAAGCTTTCTTT | CASRTQGGHTEAFF
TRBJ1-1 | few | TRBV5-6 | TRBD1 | TGTGCCAGCAGCCGAGGATGGACAGGCACTGAAGCTTTCTTT | CASSRGWTGTEAFF
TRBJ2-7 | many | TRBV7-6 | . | TGTGCCAGCAGCTTCGGAGACTCCTACGAGCAGTACTTC | CASSFGDSYEQYF
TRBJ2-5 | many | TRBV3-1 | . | TGTGCCAGCAGCCTCAACAGGGAGACCCAGTACTTC | CASSLNRETQYF
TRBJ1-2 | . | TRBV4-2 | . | TGTGCCAGCAGCCATCTCGGGTCCAGGACCAACTATGGCTACACCTTC | CASSHLGSRTNYGYTF
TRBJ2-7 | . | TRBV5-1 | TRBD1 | TGCGCCAGCAGCTTGGGGCGATTGGGACAGTTAGTCCACGAGCAGTACTTC | CASSLGRLGQLVHEQYF
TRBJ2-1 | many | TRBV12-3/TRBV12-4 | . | TGTGCCAGCAGTACTAGTAATGAGCAGTTCTTC | CASSTSNEQFF
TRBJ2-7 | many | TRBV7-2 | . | TGTGCCAGCAGCTTAAATGACGGCTACGAGCAGTACTTC | CASSLNDGYEQYF
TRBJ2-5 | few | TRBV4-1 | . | TGCGCCAGCAGCCAAGAGGGGCAGCCCGGGGAGACCCAGTACTTC | CASSQEGQPGETQYF
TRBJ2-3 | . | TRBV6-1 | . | TGTGCCAGCAAAGAGGGCCTCACAGATACGCAGTATTTT | CASKEGLTDTQYF
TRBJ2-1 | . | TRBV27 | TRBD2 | TGTGCCAGCAGTTTATGGGGCCGGGGAGGGTTTAAGAATGAGCAGTTCTTC | CASSLWGRGGFKNEQFF
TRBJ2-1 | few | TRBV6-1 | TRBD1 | TGTGCCAGCAGTGAAGTGAGGGGGCGGCAGTTCTTC | CASSEVRGRQFF
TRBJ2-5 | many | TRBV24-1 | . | TGTGCCACCAGTGATTCGAACCAACAAGAGACCCAGTACTTC | CATSDSNQQETQYF
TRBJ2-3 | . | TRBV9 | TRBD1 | TGTGCCAGCAGCTTACTACAGGGGGGAAGCACAGATACGCAGTATTTT | CASSLLQGGSTDTQYF
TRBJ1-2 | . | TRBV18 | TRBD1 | TGTGCCAGCTCACCGGAGGTACAGGGGGCGTCTGGCTACACCTTC | CASSPEVQGASGYTF
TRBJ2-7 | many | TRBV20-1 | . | TGCAGTGTTGAGCCGGCCGCTAGCTCCTACGAGCAGTACTTC | CSVEPAASSYEQYF
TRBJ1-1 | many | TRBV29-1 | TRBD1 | TGCAGCGTAACTCTTCGGACAGGGTGGGACACTGAAGCTTTCTTT | CSVTLRTGWDTEAFF
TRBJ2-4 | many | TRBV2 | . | TGTGCCAGCAGCCGAAACAAAAACATTCAGTACTTC | CASSRNKNIQYF
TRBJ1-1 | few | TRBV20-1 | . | TGCAGTGCTAGAGATCGTGGAAGGGGGGGCGACACTGAAGCTTTCTTT | CSARDRGRGGDTEAFF
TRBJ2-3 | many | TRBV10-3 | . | TGTGCCATCAGTGAGTCAGTGCAGGGGGGATTGACAGATACGCAGTATTTT | CAISESVQGGLTDTQYF
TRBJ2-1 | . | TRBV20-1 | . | TGCAGTGCTAGGGTAACTACGGGGGATGAGCAGTTCTTC | CSARVTTGDEQFF
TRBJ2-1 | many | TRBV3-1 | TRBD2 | TGTGCCAGCAGCCAAGGCGGGAGGGCTCGAGATGAGCAGTTCTTC | CASSQGGRARDEQFF
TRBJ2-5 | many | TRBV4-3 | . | TGCGCCAGCAGCCTCTGGGGTAGCCAAGAGACCCAGTACTTC | CASSLWGSQETQYF
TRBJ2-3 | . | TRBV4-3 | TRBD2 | TGCGCCAGCAGCCACCTTAGCGGGAGTGGCACAGATACGCAGTATTTT | CASSHLSGSGTDTQYF
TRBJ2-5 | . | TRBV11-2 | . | TGTGCCAGCAGCTTAGGTTCGCAGGCGGGGACCCAGTACTTC | CASSLGSQAGTQYF